Sequencing of this T cell receptor (beta chain) was carried out in a study of identical twins. Only healthy Caucasians were enrolled as donors. Concerning this clonotype itself: What it binds is not known.

The V gene lost 0 bases and the J gene lost 4 bases, with 7 bases spanning the gap. Germline V gene data show CDR1 as LGHNA and CDR2 as YNFKEQ. The CDR3 spans 14 residues. General observations from the study: With abundant cord blood beta clonotypes, insertions were fewer; memory repertoires showed no such pattern. Researchers reported weaker excess twin sharing in beta out-of-frame sequences.

The cDNA had a unique molecular identifier and a template-switch universal primer site. Using its own MiXCR run on the 5' RACE reads, TCRdb lists one record per CDR3 protein. The sample yields some 1,700,000 distinct CDR3 sequences, about 31% seen once. The clonotype was recovered from a newborn girl in good health. The rearrangement links TRBV4-2 to TRBJ2-1; D is uncertain. The sample comprised cord blood. Here the CDR3 reads CASSQEVWYNEQFF. CDR3 DNA sequence: TGTGCCAGCAGCCAAGAAGTATGGTACAATGAGCAGTTCTTC.